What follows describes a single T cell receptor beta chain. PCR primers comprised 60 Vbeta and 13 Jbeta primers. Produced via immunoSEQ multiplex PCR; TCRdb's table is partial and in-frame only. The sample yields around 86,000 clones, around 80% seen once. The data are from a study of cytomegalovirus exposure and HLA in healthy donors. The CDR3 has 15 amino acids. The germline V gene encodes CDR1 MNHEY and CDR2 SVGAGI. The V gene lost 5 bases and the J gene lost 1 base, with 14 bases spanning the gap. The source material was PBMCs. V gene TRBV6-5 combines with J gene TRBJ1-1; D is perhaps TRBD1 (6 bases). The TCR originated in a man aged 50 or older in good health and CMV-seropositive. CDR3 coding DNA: TGTGCCAGCAGTCCCGGGGGGCACTGGAACACTGAAGCTTTCTTT. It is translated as CASSPGGHWNTEAFF.